In this sample, the clone carrying this T cell receptor (beta chain) turned up once. The trim removed 5 bases at V and 5 bases at J, leaving 3 bases unmatched. The CDR3 spans 13 residues. Germline V gene sequence: CDR1 MNHEY, CDR2 SMNVEV (reference sequence). These data belong to a study of blood T cell repertoires in COVID-19. In the authors' methods: Amplification of reference gene primers was used by the study to estimate nucleated cell counts. Profiling relied on immunoSEQ multiplex PCR, and the TCRdb table lists in-frame clones only, not all of them. V and J calls and clone size are copied from that table; D and trimming were computed from the DNA. Of 120,000 to 150,000 clones in the sample, roughly four fifths were seen once.

Material for sequencing was peripheral blood. The chain recombines TRBV27 with TRBJ1-1, with 9 positions matching TRBD1. The TCR comes from a human donor with acute or convalescent COVID-19. The donor label of this sample is uncertain. The chain's CDR3 is CASSGDRGTEAFF. Written as DNA, the CDR3 is TGTGCCAGCAGTGGAGACAGGGGGACTGAAGCTTTCTTT.